This entry lists 31 T cell receptor beta chains sequenced from one sample in a study of cytomegalovirus exposure and HLA in healthy donors. The PCR had 60 Vbeta and 13 Jbeta primers. TCRdb keeps only in-frame clones here, not all; method: immunoSEQ multiplex PCR. The sample lists about 170,000 clones, 85% seen once, with 1% in the top ten. Material: PBMCs. These receptors were taken from a boy between 2 and 10 years old in good health and CMV-seronegative.

The V gene is TRBV4-2, the J gene TRBJ2-1, with TRBD2 matching 7 bases. The CDR3 runs 13 residues. Unmatched junction bases numbered 3, after V lost 3 bases and J lost 7 bases. Germline V gives CDR1 LGHNA, CDR2 YNFKEQ. CDR3 sequence (DNA): TGTGCCAGCAGCCAGGGGGGGAGGAATGAGCAGTTCTTC. This translates into CASSQGGRNEQFF.

This clone was detected only a few times. Other DNA sequences within the sample encode an identical CDR3. The gene calls are TRBV28 and TRBJ1-5; a weak D match, TRBD1 (5 bases). The V and J ends lost 6 bases and 6 bases respectively, with 27 bases between them. This CDR3 has 18 residues. CDR1 is MDHEN, CDR2 SYDVKM, per germline. The DNA for the CDR3 is TGTGCCAGCAGGTCTCCACGTGACCCTCAGGGTAGGAGTCAGCCCCAGCATTTT. Protein: CASRSPRDPQGRSQPQHF.

The chain employs TRBV6-5 and TRBJ2-1, with 8 bases fitting TRBD2. After removal of 6 bases from V and 11 bases from J, the junction contained 6 bases not matched to a gene. Germline V gene lookup returns CDR1 MNHEY and CDR2 SVGAGI. There are 12 residues in the CDR3. CDR3 coding DNA: TGTGCCAGCAGCCTCCGGGGGGGTAAGCAGTTCTTC. Translated: CASSLRGGKQFF.

This clone was seen only once. The V and J genes are TRBV6-1 and TRBJ1-5, with TRBD1 matching 7 bases. V was pared by 6 bases and J by 1 base, with 3 bases of the junction left unmatched. The CDR3 length is 14 residues. The germline CDR1 and CDR2 sequences are MNHNS and SASEGT. The CDR3 sequence is CASSEQGSNQPQHF. In DNA, the CDR3 is TGTGCCAGCAGCGAACAGGGGAGCAATCAGCCCCAGCATTTT.

In this sample, this clone turned up a few times. Other DNA sequences from this sample encode an identical CDR3 as well. This chain links TRBV15 with TRBJ1-2, with D perhaps TRBD1 (6 bases). The CDR3 loop spans 15 amino acids. Trimming removed 0 bases from V and 3 bases from J, with 11 bases in between. The germline V gene has CDR1 LNHNV and CDR2 YYDKDF (reference sequence). CDR3 region: CATSREGGLYYGYTF. As DNA, the CDR3 is TGTGCCACCAGCAGAGAGGGGGGGCTCTACTATGGCTACACCTTC.

The V and J genes are TRBV7-8 and TRBJ2-7, with D perhaps matching TRBD2 (7 bases). This CDR3 spans 15 amino acids. Trimming shortened V by 2 bases and J by 6 bases, and 17 bases separated the two germline ends. Germline assignment: CDR1 SGHVS and CDR2 FQNEAQ. The DNA for the CDR3 is TGTGCCAGCAGCTTAAGTGAGACGGGGGGCCTCGAGCAGTACGTC. Encoded protein: CASSLSETGGLEQYV.

This rearrangement joins TRBV28 to TRBJ2-7; 7 nucleotides agree with TRBD1. The germline CDR1 and CDR2 sequences are MDHEN and SYDVKM. V was pared by 6 bases and J by 3 bases, with 11 bases of the junction left unmatched. This CDR3 has 15 amino acids. The CDR3 protein is CASSSQNRGFYEQYF. CDR3 DNA sequence: TGTGCCAGCAGCTCCCAAAACAGGGGATTCTACGAGCAGTACTTC.

This chain links TRBV30 with TRBJ2-7; tentative D call: TRBD2 (6 bases). The V end lost 5 bases, the J end lost 2 bases, and 13 bases lay between the germline ends. The germline CDR1 and CDR2 sequences are GTSNPN and SVGIG (reference sequence). The CDR3 consists of 13 residues. CDR3 in amino acids: CAWPRGPTYEQYF. As DNA, the CDR3 is TGTGCCTGGCCGCGGGGCCCCACCTACGAGCAGTACTTC.

The V gene is TRBV15, the J gene TRBJ1-1; 9 nucleotides agree with TRBD1. The germline V gene has CDR1 LNHNV and CDR2 YYDKDF (reference sequence). Germline trimming cut 3 bases from V and 3 bases from J; bases unmatched to any gene: 5. CDR3 length: 15 amino acids. As DNA, the CDR3 is TGTGCCACCAGCAGGGACAGGGGCTTAGACACTGAAGCTTTCTTT. Its translation is CATSRDRGLDTEAFF.

The J gene is TRBJ2-3, the V gene TRBV25-1; D perhaps matches TRBD1 (6 bases). CDR3 length: 15 amino acids. V shed 5 bases and J shed 0 bases, with 12 bases lying between them. CDR1 is MGHDK, CDR2 SYGVNS, per germline. Here the CDR3 DNA reads TGTGCCAGCAGTTTGATGGGGGCTAGCACAGATACGCAGTATTTT. It yields the protein CASSLMGASTDTQYF.

In its sample, this clone was seen once. This rearrangement joins TRBV5-1 to TRBJ1-1, with a tentative D call TRBD1 (5 bases). CDR1 is SGHRS, CDR2 YFSETQ, per germline. The CDR3 loop spans 14 amino acids. V was clipped by 1 base and J by 4 bases, with 11 bases between them. CDR3 region: CASSLPGGVTEAFF. The CDR3 DNA is TGCGCCAGCAGCTTGCCTGGGGGGGTCACTGAAGCTTTCTTT.

The chain uses TRBV4-1 and TRBJ1-5; D gene unclear. Trimming took off 4 bases at V and 4 bases at J, with 14 bases between the two ends. The length of the CDR3 is 15 residues. Germline V gives CDR1 MGHRA, CDR2 YSYEKL. CDR3 DNA sequence: TGCGCCAGCAGCCCGATGCGGGGTGGTAATCAGCCCCAGCATTTT. It translates to CASSPMRGGNQPQHF.

This rearrangement joins TRBV14 to TRBJ1-3, with D unclear. The ends were cut back, 0 bases at V and 9 bases at J, with 12 bases in the middle. Germline values: CDR1 SGHDN, CDR2 FVKESK. This CDR3 has 14 amino acids. CDR3 in amino acids: CASSQDQVRATIYF. DNA of the CDR3: TGTGCCAGCAGCCAAGATCAGGTGCGGGCCACCATATATTTT.

V is TRBV30 and J is TRBJ1-3, with no clear D. Germline assignment: CDR1 GTSNPN and CDR2 SVGIG (reference sequence). CDR3 length equals 12 residues. The CDR3 DNA sequence: TGTGCGATACCGGGGATTGGAAACACCATATATTTT. It encodes CAIPGIGNTIYF. The variable domain in full, with the rest retrieved from reference TRBV30 and TRBJ1-3, is SQTIHQWPATLVQPVGSPLSLECTVEGTSNPNLYWYRQAAGRGLQLLFYSVGIGQISSEVPQNLSASRPQDRQFILSSKKLLLSDSGFYLCAIPGIGNTIYFGEGSWLTVV.

The gene calls are TRBV27 and TRBJ1-5; a possible D gene is TRBD1 (6 bases). CDR3 length equals 14 residues. Germline V gene lookup returns CDR1 MNHEY and CDR2 SMNVEV (reference sequence). V lost 5 bases and J lost 0, with 8 bases in between. The CDR3 sequence is CASSRQVSNQPQHF. The CDR3 DNA reads TGTGCCAGCAGTCGACAGGTTAGCAATCAGCCCCAGCATTTT.

The V and J genes are TRBV21-1 and TRBJ2-5; the table assigns TRBD1, which was not confirmed against the DNA. TRBV21-1 is listed as a pseudogene. CDR3 length: 12 residues. In DNA form, the CDR3 reads TGTGCCAGCAGCAAGCAGCAAGAGACCCAGTACTTC. This translates into CASSKQQETQYF.

The rearrangement joins TRBV2 to TRBJ1-4; 9 nucleotides agree with TRBD1. CDR1 and CDR2 from the germline V gene are SNHLY and FYNNEI. Germline trimming cut 8 bases from V and 5 bases from J; bases unmatched to any gene: 9. The CDR3 length is 15 residues. CDR3 in DNA: TGTGCCAGCGATGCCTTGACAGGGGGAAATGAAAAACTGTTTTTT. It specifies CASDALTGGNEKLFF.

The chain links TRBV5-1 to TRBJ2-4; D is possibly TRBD1 (6 bases). Trimming removed 7 bases from V and 0 bases from J, with 14 bases in between. CDR3 size: 15 residues. Germline V gene data show CDR1 as SGHRS and CDR2 as YFSETQ. CDR3 coding DNA: TGCGCCAGCCCCGGGACATCGCTAGCCAAAAACATTCAGTACTTC. It is translated as CASPGTSLAKNIQYF.

Only one count was recorded for this clone. J is TRBJ1-1 and V is TRBV20-1; D remains unclear. Trimming removed 3 bases from V and 7 bases from J, with 9 bases in between. This CDR3 region has 11 residues. Germline V gives CDR1 DFQATT, CDR2 SNEGSKA (reference sequence). DNA of the CDR3: TGCAGTGCTAGTATCGGGGATGAAGCTTTCTTT. Translating it yields CSASIGDEAFF.

This clone was observed a single time. The chain employs TRBV7-2 and TRBJ2-3; TRBD2 aligns across 9 bases. This CDR3 spans 16 amino acids. Germline V CDR1 and CDR2: SGHTA, FQGNSA. V trimming: 5 bases; J trimming: 0 bases; junction bases outside the gene matches: 6. CDR3 region: CASSPIAGESTDTQYF. The DNA for the CDR3 is TGTGCCAGCAGCCCTATAGCGGGGGAGAGCACAGATACGCAGTATTTT.

In the case of this clone: An end of the junction does not agree with germline; a read error may underlie this. The chain links TRBV7-9 to TRBJ2-1, with D perhaps TRBD2 (5 bases). The CDR3 runs 15 residues. The germline CDR1 and CDR2 sequences are SEHNR and FQNEAQ (reference sequence). CDR3 DNA sequence: TGTTCCAGCAGCCAGTCTAGCCCCCGTTACAATGAGCAGTTCTTC. Protein: CSSSQSSPRYNEQFF.

This clone was picked up a small number of times. The chain links TRBV18 to TRBJ1-1; weak D call: TRBD1 (6 bases). CDR1 and CDR2 (germline): KGHSH, LQKENI. V lost 2 bases and J 10 bases, leaving 11 bases between the germline ends. This CDR3 is 12 amino acids long. CDR3 in DNA: TGTGCCAGCTCACCAACACAGGGTGGAGCTTTCTTT. It specifies CASSPTQGGAFF.

This rearrangement joins TRBV14 to TRBJ1-1, with D tentatively TRBD1 (6 bases). Trimming cost V 1 base and J 1 base, with 13 bases left between them. Germline lookup yields CDR1 SGHDN and CDR2 FVKESK. CDR3 size: 16 residues. DNA for the CDR3: TGTGCCAGCAGCCAAGTCGGGGGGGCTGGGAACACTGAAGCTTTCTTT. This codes for CASSQVGGAGNTEAFF.

The gene calls are TRBV5-6 and TRBJ1-1; no firm D call. This CDR3 has 14 residues. V lost 0 bases to trimming and J lost 4 bases, with 10 bases between them. CDR1 SGHDT and CDR2 YYEEEE come from the germline V gene. Written as DNA, the CDR3 is TGTGCCAGCAGCTTGGCTCTAGGTTTCACTGAAGCTTTCTTT. Amino acid sequence: CASSLALGFTEAFF.

The V call is TRBV5-4, the J call TRBJ2-5; no clear D. The end of the DNA is better explained by TRBJ2-7, so the J call may be wrong. CDR1 and CDR2 (germline): SGHNT, YYREEE (reference sequence). This CDR3 has 15 amino acids. The DNA of the CDR3 is TGTGCCAGCAGCTTGGGTCCCCGAAGCTCCTACGAGCAGTACTTC. Encoded protein: CASSLGPRSSYEQYF.

This rearrangement joins TRBV28 to TRBJ2-7; tentative D call: TRBD2 (6 bases). The V gene's germline CDR1 is MDHEN and CDR2 SYDVKM. V was cut by 3 bases and J by 3 bases, with 21 bases left in between. CDR3 length: 17 residues. The CDR3 loop reads CASSFIRLDLGLYEQYF. The CDR3 DNA follows: TGTGCCAGCAGTTTCATAAGACTAGATTTGGGCCTCTACGAGCAGTACTTC.

The V and J genes are TRBV27 and TRBJ1-4, with D perhaps TRBD1 (6 bases). CDR1 is MNHEY, CDR2 SMNVEV, per germline (reference sequence). The CDR3 covers 16 residues. The V end lost 6 bases, the J end lost 0 bases, and 14 bases lay between the germline ends. CDR3 residues: CASRPGTPATNEKLFF. CDR3 sequence (DNA): TGTGCCAGCAGACCCGGGACACCCGCAACTAATGAAAAACTGTTTTTT. The entire variable domain, with the rest obtained from reference TRBV27 and TRBJ1-4, is as follows: EAQVTQNPRYLITVTGKKLTVTCSQNMNHEYMSWYRQDPGLGLRQIYYSMNVEVTDKGDVPEGYKVSRKEKRNFPLILESPSPNQTSLYFCASRPGTPATNEKLFFGSGTQLSVL.

The V gene is TRBV10-3, the J gene TRBJ1-1, with D unresolved. Germline CDR1 ENHRY, CDR2 SYGVKD. The CDR3 totals 14 residues. Trimming shortened V by 2 bases and J by 0 bases, and 7 bases separated the two germline ends. For the CDR3, the DNA is TGTGCCATCAGTGAGGCAGACTTGAACACTGAAGCTTTCTTT. This sequence encodes CAISEADLNTEAFF.

J is TRBJ2-7 and V is TRBV6-5, with 9 positions matching TRBD1. CDR3 length equals 15 residues. The V segment lost 2 bases and the J segment 5 bases; nucleotides outside the gene matches: 7. CDR1 and CDR2 from the germline V gene are MNHEY and SVGAGI. CDR3 in DNA: TGTGCCAGCAGTTACGCACAGGGGGCCCTAGACGAGCAGTACTTC. Translated, it gives CASSYAQGALDEQYF.

This chain links TRBV29-1 with TRBJ1-1; D uncertain. This CDR3 has 13 residues. Trimming cost V 5 bases and J 7 bases, with 17 bases left between them. Germline lookup yields CDR1 SQVTM and CDR2 ANQGSEA. The CDR3 sequence is CSVRRTRASEAFF. The CDR3 DNA sequence: TGCAGCGTTAGGCGGACTAGGGCTAGTGAAGCTTTCTTT.

J is TRBJ1-3 and V is TRBV27; TRBD1 is a possible D gene (5 bases). The CDR3 is made up of 16 amino acids. Germline-derived CDR1 and CDR2 are MNHEY and SMNVEV (reference sequence). V shed 4 bases and J shed 3 bases, with 16 bases lying between them. Here the CDR3 DNA reads TGTGCCAGCAGTTCACGGGGGGTAGGAGGTGGAAACACCATATATTTT. Its protein is CASSSRGVGGGNTIYF.